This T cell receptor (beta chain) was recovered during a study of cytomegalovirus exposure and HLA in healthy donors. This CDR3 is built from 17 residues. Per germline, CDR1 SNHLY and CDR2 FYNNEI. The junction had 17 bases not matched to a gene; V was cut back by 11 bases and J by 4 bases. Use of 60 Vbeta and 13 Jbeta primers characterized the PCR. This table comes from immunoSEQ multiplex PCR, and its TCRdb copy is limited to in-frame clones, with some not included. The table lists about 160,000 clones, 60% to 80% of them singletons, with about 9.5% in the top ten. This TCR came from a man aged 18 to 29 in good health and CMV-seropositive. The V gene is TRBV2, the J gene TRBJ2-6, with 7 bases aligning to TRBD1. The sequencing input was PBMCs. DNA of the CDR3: TGTGCCGGCTCGAACCGGGACAGTCTCTCAGGGGCCAACGTCCTGACTTTC. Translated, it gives CAGSNRDSLSGANVLTF.